Listed here are 9 T cell receptor beta chains from one sample, sequenced in a study of response to subunit inactivated influenza vaccine. Via MiXCR, TCRdb re-called the RT-PCR reads, giving one row per CDR3 protein. This table holds hundreds of thousands of distinct CDR3 sequences, roughly 14% found once. The sequencing used PBMCs from blood, collected about 13 days after vaccination. These receptors all stem from a man aged 50 to 59 who received an inactivated influenza vaccine.

This clonotype was detected ten times or more. This rearrangement joins TRBV3-1 to TRBJ2-7; TRBD1 matches at 11 bases. Germline V gene data show CDR1 as LGHDT and CDR2 as YNNKEL (reference sequence). This CDR3 has 18 amino acids. After removal of 0 bases from V and 2 bases from J, the junction contained 9 bases not matched to a gene. The CDR3 nucleotides read TGTGCCAGCAGCCAAGATCCCACCGGGACAGGGGGTACCTACGAGCAGTACTTC. Translating gives CASSQDPTGTGGTYEQYF.

The gene calls are TRBV29-1 and TRBJ2-7; possible D gene TRBD2, 5 bases. CDR1 and CDR2 (germline): SQVTM, ANQGSEA. The V and J ends lost 4 bases and 7 bases respectively, with 8 bases between them. CDR3 length: 10 amino acids. The DNA for the CDR3 is TGCAGCGTTGCGGGGTCTGAGCAGTACTTC. It is translated as CSVAGSEQYF.

This clonotype came up a few times. The chain employs TRBV12-3 or TRBV12-4 and TRBJ2-7; D gene ambiguous. The CDR3 is made up of 13 amino acids. Trimming took off 1 base at V and 5 bases at J, with 9 bases between the two ends. The chain's CDR3 is CASSLDRAHEQYF. The CDR3 DNA reads TGTGCCAGCAGTTTAGACAGAGCCCACGAGCAGTACTTC.

This clonotype occurred many times. The V and J genes are TRBV10-3 and TRBJ2-3, with a weak D call TRBD1 (5 bases). The length of the CDR3 is 15 residues. The V end was cut by 6 bases, the J end by 0 bases, with 13 bases between. The germline V gene has CDR1 ENHRY and CDR2 SYGVKD. The DNA of the CDR3 is TGTGCCATCAGACCCACGACAGCTAGCACAGATACGCAGTATTTT. It specifies CAIRPTTASTDTQYF.

The sample holds a few counts of this clonotype. This rearrangement joins TRBV20-1 to TRBJ2-5; 7 bases fit TRBD1. Germline CDR1 is DFQATT and CDR2 is SNEGSKA (reference sequence). The CDR3 runs to 15 residues. With 5 bases clipped from V and 7 bases from J, the junction kept 16 bases outside the gene matches. The CDR3 here is CSASTGTRVHRTQYF. The CDR3 DNA reads TGCAGTGCTTCGACAGGGACGCGAGTCCATAGGACCCAGTACTTC.

The chain is built from TRBV19 and TRBJ1-6; D not certain. The V gene lost 7 bases and the J gene lost 5 bases, with 9 bases spanning the gap. Germline V CDR1 and CDR2: LNHDA, SQIVND (reference sequence). The CDR3 runs to 13 residues. The CDR3 coding sequence is TGTGCCAGTAAACAGAGAGATAATTCACCCCTCCACTTT. The encoded protein is CASKQRDNSPLHF. The whole variable domain, remainder taken from reference TRBV19 and TRBJ1-6, is DGGITQSPKYLFRKEGQNVTLSCEQNLNHDAMYWYRQDPGQGLRLIYYSQIVNDFQKGDIAEGYSVSREKKESFPLTVTSAQKNPTAFYLCASKQRDNSPLHFGNGTRLTVT.

The chain combines TRBV5-1 with TRBJ2-1; D possibly matches TRBD1 or TRBD2 (6 bases each). V lost 3 bases and J lost 1, with 14 bases in between. The germline CDR1 and CDR2 sequences are SGHRS and YFSETQ. The CDR3 length is 16 residues. CDR3 sequence reads: CASSSTGDTSYNEQFF. CDR3 coding DNA: TGCGCCAGCAGCTCGACGGGGGACACGTCCTACAATGAGCAGTTCTTC.

The gene calls are TRBV25-1 and TRBJ2-7; TRBD1 matches at 7 bases. There are 16 residues in the CDR3. With V trimmed by 5 bases and J by 3 bases, 13 bases remained unmatched. Germline V gives CDR1 MGHDK, CDR2 SYGVNS. CDR3 amino acids: CASSSNSPHRGYEQYF. In nucleotides, the CDR3 is TGTGCCAGCAGTTCAAATTCCCCCCACAGGGGCTACGAGCAGTACTTC.

In its sample, this clonotype was seen a few times. The chain joins TRBV4-1 to TRBJ1-2; no definite D call. CDR3 length equals 15 residues. Trimming left V 0 bases short and J 8 bases short, with 16 bases between. CDR1 is MGHRA and CDR2 is YSYEKL in the germline V gene. CDR3 region: CASSQEAARSYGYTF. CDR3 coding DNA: TGCGCCAGCAGCCAAGAGGCCGCACGGTCCTACGGCTACACCTTC.